Below are 30 T cell receptor beta chains sequenced from a single sample in a study of T cell responses to AZD1222 COVID-19 vaccine. The table came from immunoSEQ multiplex PCR; TCRdb's copy has only in-frame clones and leaves some out. In the table there are tens of thousands of clones, around 88% of which are singletons. This specimen was peripheral blood, taken 28 days after the second AZD1222 dose. The receptors shown here come from an adult who received the AZD1222 COVID-19 vaccine.

As concerns this clone: Other DNA variants within this sample encode the same CDR3. This chain links TRBV6-5 with TRBJ1-3; no clear D. Per the germline V gene, CDR1 is MNHEY and CDR2 is SVGAGI. V lost 4 bases to trimming and J lost 4 bases, with 14 bases between them. This CDR3 is built from 15 residues. CDR3 DNA: TGTGCCAGCAGTTTTGGCGGTCTATCAGGAAACACCATATATTTT. Translation: CASSFGGLSGNTIYF.

The chain carries TRBV27 and TRBJ2-1; 9 positions agree with TRBD2. CDR1 and CDR2 from the germline V gene are MNHEY and SMNVEV (reference sequence). The CDR3 runs 14 residues. V lost 5 bases and J lost 12; bases outside the gene matches: 11. The CDR3 loop is CASSPLAGEVGQFF. CDR3 sequence (DNA): TGTGCCAGCAGTCCCTTAGCGGGGGAGGTAGGGCAGTTCTTC.

The CDR3 spells CASSPADLSNQPQHF. The DNA for the CDR3 is TGCGCCAGCAGCCCGGCCGACTTAAGCAATCAGCCCCAGCATTTT. V is TRBV4-1 and J is TRBJ1-5, with unresolved D. Deletions cut 4 bases from V and 1 base from J, with 11 bases between. Germline CDR1 is MGHRA and CDR2 is YSYEKL. This CDR3 region has 15 residues.

The rearrangement uses TRBV9 and TRBJ2-5; D gene uncertain. V gave up 0 bases and J gave up 5 bases, with 8 bases separating them. Germline-derived CDR1 and CDR2 are SGDLS and YYNGEE. There are 13 residues in the CDR3. The CDR3 spells CASSVGGVETQYF. The CDR3 nucleotides are TGTGCCAGCAGCGTAGGTGGGGTCGAGACCCAGTACTTC.

V and J are TRBV2 and TRBJ1-3; no clear D. The CDR3 length is 16 residues. The germline V gene has CDR1 SNHLY and CDR2 FYNNEI. Trimming took off 2 bases at V and 2 bases at J, with 13 bases between the two ends. CDR3 sequence reads: CASSEFSEWAGNTIYF. The CDR3 nucleotides are TGTGCCAGCAGTGAATTTAGTGAGTGGGCTGGAAACACCATATATTTT.

The V call is TRBV27, the J call TRBJ1-3; 9 nucleotides match TRBD1. The junction had 16 bases not matched to a gene; V was cut back by 3 bases and J by 7 bases. The CDR3 consists of 18 residues. Germline V gene sequence: CDR1 MNHEY, CDR2 SMNVEV (reference sequence). CDR3 DNA: TGTGCCAGCAGTTTCTCCTCCGGGACAGGGAGCCTCTTCAACACCATATATTTT. The encoded protein is CASSFSSGTGSLFNTIYF.

The V gene is TRBV6-5, the J gene TRBJ2-7, with D tentatively TRBD2 (6 bases). Germline CDR1 reads MNHEY; CDR2 reads SVGAGI. This CDR3 has 15 residues. The ends were cut back, 5 bases at V and 2 bases at J, with 16 bases in the middle. The CDR3 bases are TGTGCCAGCAGTCGTGATCCGGGAGCCACCTACGAGCAGTACTTC. Its translation is CASSRDPGATYEQYF.

This sequence joins TRBV4-3 and TRBJ2-7; tentative D call: TRBD1 (5 bases). Trimming cost V 0 bases and J 2 bases, with 11 bases left between them. This CDR3 is built from 15 residues. The germline V gene encodes CDR1 LGHNA and CDR2 YSLEER. The CDR3 DNA reads as TGCGCCAGCAGCCAAGAGGAGTCAGGGCCCTACGAGCAGTACTTC. Residues: CASSQEESGPYEQYF.

The V call is TRBV7-8, the J call TRBJ2-1; D not certain. The germline V and J ends were trimmed by 6 bases and 9 bases, with 21 bases remaining between them. Germline lookup yields CDR1 SGHVS and CDR2 FQNEAQ. CDR3 length: 15 amino acids. CDR3 in amino acids: CASSSQVPRGAEQFF. DNA of the CDR3: TGTGCCAGCAGTTCCCAGGTTCCCCGTGGAGCTGAGCAGTTCTTC.

V usage is TRBV24-1 and J usage is TRBJ2-3; no definite D call. The CDR3 runs to 13 residues. The V gene lost 0 bases and the J gene lost 2 bases, with 2 bases spanning the gap. Germline loops: CDR1 KGHDR, CDR2 SFDVKD. The CDR3 nucleotides are TGTGCCACCAGTGATTTGGCCACAGATACGCAGTATTTT. Translation gives CATSDLATDTQYF.

This clone was picked up a small number of times. This rearrangement joins TRBV5-4 to TRBJ1-2; unclear D gene. Germline assignment: CDR1 SGHNT and CDR2 YYREEE (reference sequence). The CDR3 consists of 11 residues. V lost 3 bases and J lost 8, with 8 bases in between. Here the CDR3 DNA reads TGTGCCAGCAGCTATTTGGGGGGCTACACCTTC. It specifies CASSYLGGYTF.

CDR3 region: CASSKTGNHEQYF. The CDR3 DNA follows: TGTGCCAGCAGCAAAACAGGGAACCACGAGCAGTACTTC. The chain employs TRBV21-1 and TRBJ2-7; the DNA was not used to check the table's D call, TRBD1. TRBV21-1 is assigned pseudogene status. This CDR3 is 13 amino acids long.

The chain uses TRBV5-6 and TRBJ1-3; D is unresolved. This CDR3 contains 15 residues. The germline CDR1 and CDR2 sequences are SGHDT and YYEEEE. V lost 0 bases, J lost 4 bases, and 11 bases lay in between. The CDR3 here is CASSLAPTVGNTIYF. In DNA, the CDR3 is TGTGCCAGCAGCTTGGCACCTACCGTAGGAAACACCATATATTTT.

This chain uses TRBV2 with TRBJ2-7, with 8 bases identical to TRBD2. V trimming: 7 bases; J trimming: 1 base; junction bases outside the gene matches: 9. Germline values: CDR1 SNHLY, CDR2 FYNNEI. The CDR3 consists of 15 residues. The CDR3 bases are TGTGCCAGCACCCCCTCGGGGGGGCTGTCCTACGAGCAGTACTTC. Translating gives CASTPSGGLSYEQYF.

V is TRBV4-3 and J is TRBJ2-3, with 14 bases fitting TRBD2. CDR1 and CDR2 (germline): LGHNA, YSLEER. The V gene end was trimmed by 4 bases and the J gene end by 5 bases; junction bases not matched to a gene: 11. The CDR3 length is 18 residues. CDR3: CASSPRLAGGHFEDTQYF. Written as DNA, the CDR3 is TGCGCCAGCAGCCCCCGACTAGCGGGGGGGCATTTCGAAGATACGCAGTATTTT.

The chain carries TRBV10-3 and TRBJ2-7, with 9 bases identical to TRBD1. This CDR3 contains 15 residues. Germline CDR1 is ENHRY and CDR2 is SYGVKD. Unmatched junction bases numbered 9, after V lost 2 bases and J lost 7 bases. CDR3 nucleotide sequence: TGTGCCATCAGTGAGGGTTCAGGGACAGGGCTTGAGCAGTACTTC. It encodes CAISEGSGTGLEQYF.

The chain has TRBV7-3 and TRBJ1-1; possibly TRBD1 for D (6 bases). The V end was cut by 0 bases, the J end by 7 bases, with 6 bases between. The germline gives CDR1 SGHTA, CDR2 FQGTGA. The CDR3 sequence is 12 residues long. The CDR3, as DNA: TGTGCCAGCAGCTTAACGGGACATGAAGCTTTCTTT. It specifies CASSLTGHEAFF.

The J gene is TRBJ2-7, the V gene TRBV5-6; 9 bases align to TRBD1. The ends lost 0 bases at V and 5 bases at J; junction bases unmatched: 12. The CDR3 has 17 amino acids. The germline CDR1 and CDR2 sequences are SGHDT and YYEEEE. This chain's CDR3 is CASSLGLGTGSFNEQYF. CDR3 coding DNA: TGTGCCAGCAGCTTGGGGTTGGGGACAGGGTCCTTCAACGAGCAGTACTTC.

The chain carries TRBV28 and TRBJ1-2; D possibly corresponds to TRBD1 (6 bases). There are 13 residues in the CDR3. Germline V gene data show CDR1 as MDHEN and CDR2 as SYDVKM. The V end lost 11 bases, the J end lost 8 bases, and 21 bases lay between the germline ends. The CDR3 coding sequence is TGTGCCTACAAACAGGGAGGCGAGGGGGGCTACACCTTC. Translated: CAYKQGGEGGYTF.

V gene TRBV4-1 combines with J gene TRBJ1-5; no firm D call. Trimming removed 2 bases at V and 0 bases at J, with 17 bases between. The CDR3 contains 18 residues. Germline V gives CDR1 MGHRA, CDR2 YSYEKL. CDR3 loop: CASSQHPGAAYSNQPQHF. DNA for the CDR3: TGCGCCAGCAGCCAACACCCCGGTGCGGCTTATAGCAATCAGCCCCAGCATTTT.

The rearrangement joins TRBV11-2 to TRBJ2-2; D ambiguous. The CDR3 has 14 residues. Trimming cost V 2 bases and J 7 bases, with 11 bases left between them. Germline V gene lookup returns CDR1 SGHAT and CDR2 FQNNGV. The CDR3 region has the DNA TGTGCCAGCAGCTTACCTCCCTCAGGCGGGGAGCTGTTTTTT. Translating gives CASSLPPSGGELFF. The full variable domain, with the rest looked up from reference TRBV11-2 and TRBJ2-2, is EAGVAQSPRYKIIEKRQSVAFWCNPISGHATLYWYQQILGQGPKLLIQFQNNGVVDDSQLPKDRFSAERLKGVDSTLKIQPAKLEDSAVYLCASSLPPSGGELFFGEGSRLTVL.

The gene calls are TRBV3-1 (or the pseudogene TRBV3-2) and TRBJ2-5; 7 bases align to TRBD1. The V gene's germline CDR1 is LGHDT and CDR2 YNNKEL (reference sequence). The CDR3 is 16 amino acids. J was trimmed by 3 bases and V by 0 bases; bases with no gene match: 7. This CDR3 is CASSQDRGGEEETQYF. CDR3 bases: TGTGCCAGCAGCCAAGATAGAGGGGGCGAGGAAGAGACCCAGTACTTC.

The table lists this clone with a few counts. The chain carries TRBV2 and TRBJ1-5; no clear D. Trimming took off 6 bases at V and 2 bases at J, with 14 bases between the two ends. CDR1 SNHLY and CDR2 FYNNEI come from the germline V gene. CDR3 length: 15 amino acids. DNA for the CDR3: TGTGCCAGCAGGTTTCGGCGGGAGGGCAATCAGCCCCAGCATTTT. It translates to CASRFRREGNQPQHF.

This clone was picked up a small number of times. V gene TRBV2 combines with J gene TRBJ2-6; D ambiguous. The germline CDR1 and CDR2 sequences are SNHLY and FYNNEI. Trimming removed 6 bases at V and 3 bases at J, with 15 bases between. The CDR3 totals 16 residues. CDR3 nucleotide sequence: TGTGCCAGCAGCAGGATGGGGTTGGGTGGGGCCAACGTCCTGACTTTC. Protein: CASSRMGLGGANVLTF.

V usage is TRBV10-3 and J usage is TRBJ2-5; 8 bases agree with TRBD2. The CDR3 is 17 residues long. V trimming: 5 bases; J trimming: 1 base; junction bases outside the gene matches: 12. Germline CDR1 ENHRY, CDR2 SYGVKD. In DNA form, the CDR3 reads TGTGCCATCAGTCAGCCCCCGGGACTAGGGACCCAAGAGACCCAGTACTTC. It encodes CAISQPPGLGTQETQYF.

This chain joins TRBV7-9 and TRBJ1-1; D perhaps matches TRBD1 (6 bases). CDR1 is SEHNR and CDR2 is FQNEAQ in the germline V gene (reference sequence). The CDR3 extends over 13 amino acids. Trimming took 5 bases from V and 5 from J, leaving 12 bases between them. This CDR3 is CASSLGTRTEAFF. The DNA of the CDR3 is TGTGCCAGCAGCCTTGGGACAAGGACTGAAGCTTTCTTT. Full variable domain (missing parts from reference TRBV7-9 and TRBJ1-1): DTGVSQNPRHKITKRGQNVTFRCDPISEHNRLYWYRQTLGQGPEFLTYFQNEAQLEKSRLLSDRFSAERPKGSFSTLEIQRTEQGDSAMYLCASSLGTRTEAFFGQGTRLTVV.

The chain recombines TRBV14 with TRBJ2-3; D gene unclear. Germline values: CDR1 SGHDN, CDR2 FVKESK. This CDR3 is 12 amino acids long. Between the trimmed V and J ends, which lost 4 bases and 4 bases, there was a span of 6 bases. The CDR3 nucleotides are TGTGCCAGCAGCCTCGAAGCAGATACGCAGTATTTT. The encoded protein is CASSLEADTQYF.

The chain has TRBV19 and TRBJ2-3; 8 positions match TRBD2. V shed 4 bases, J shed 5 bases, and the junction held 8 bases outside the gene matches. The CDR3 runs to 15 residues. Per the germline V gene, CDR1 is LNHDA and CDR2 is SQIVND (reference sequence). Here the CDR3 reads CASSTQGGGKDTQYF. CDR3 nucleotide sequence: TGTGCCAGTAGTACCCAGGGCGGGGGGAAAGATACGCAGTATTTT. Looking up the rest from reference TRBV19 and TRBJ2-3 gives the full variable domain: DGGITQSPKYLFRKEGQNVTLSCEQNLNHDAMYWYRQDPGQGLRLIYYSQIVNDFQKGDIAEGYSVSREKKESFPLTVTSAQKNPTAFYLCASSTQGGGKDTQYFGPGTRLTVL.

The chain employs TRBV7-9 and TRBJ1-2; TRBD1 is a possible D gene (5 bases). Germline CDR1 SEHNR, CDR2 FQNEAQ (reference sequence). Between the trimmed V and J ends, which lost 5 bases and 7 bases, there was a span of 29 bases. This CDR3 region has 18 residues. The CDR3: CASSQNQGWVRVDSGYTF. The CDR3 bases are TGTGCCAGCAGCCAAAACCAAGGCTGGGTCAGGGTGGATTCTGGCTACACCTTC. Filled out from reference TRBV7-9 and TRBJ1-2, the complete variable domain reads DTGVSQNPRHKITKRGQNVTFRCDPISEHNRLYWYRQTLGQGPEFLTYFQNEAQLEKSRLLSDRFSAERPKGSFSTLEIQRTEQGDSAMYLCASSQNQGWVRVDSGYTFGSGTRLTVV.

A few counts support this clone. V is TRBV28 and J is TRBJ1-3; D is ambiguous. The ends were cut back, 8 bases at V and 0 bases at J, with 17 bases in the middle. There are 16 residues in the CDR3. CDR1 MDHEN and CDR2 SYDVKM come from the germline V gene. CDR3 loop: CASGAMTGISGNTIYF. In DNA form, the CDR3 reads TGTGCCAGCGGAGCGATGACGGGGATCTCTGGAAACACCATATATTTT.